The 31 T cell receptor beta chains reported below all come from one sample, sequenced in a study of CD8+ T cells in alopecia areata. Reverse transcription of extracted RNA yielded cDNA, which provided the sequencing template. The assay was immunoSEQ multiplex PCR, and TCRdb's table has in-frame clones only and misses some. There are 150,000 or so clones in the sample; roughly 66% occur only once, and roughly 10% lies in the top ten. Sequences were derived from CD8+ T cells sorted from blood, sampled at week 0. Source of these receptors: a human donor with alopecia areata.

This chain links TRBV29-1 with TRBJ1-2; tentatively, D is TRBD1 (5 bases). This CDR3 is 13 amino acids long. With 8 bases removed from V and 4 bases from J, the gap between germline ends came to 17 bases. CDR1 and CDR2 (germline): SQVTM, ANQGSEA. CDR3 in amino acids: CSIQETRSYGYTF. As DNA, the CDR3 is TGCAGCATACAGGAAACTCGCTCCTATGGCTACACCTTC.

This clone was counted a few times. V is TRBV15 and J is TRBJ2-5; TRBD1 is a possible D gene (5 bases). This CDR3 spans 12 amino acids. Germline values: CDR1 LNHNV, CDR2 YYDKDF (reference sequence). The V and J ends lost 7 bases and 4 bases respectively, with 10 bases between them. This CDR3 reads CATNQGGETQYF. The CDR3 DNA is TGTGCCACCAACCAGGGTGGAGAGACCCAGTACTTC.

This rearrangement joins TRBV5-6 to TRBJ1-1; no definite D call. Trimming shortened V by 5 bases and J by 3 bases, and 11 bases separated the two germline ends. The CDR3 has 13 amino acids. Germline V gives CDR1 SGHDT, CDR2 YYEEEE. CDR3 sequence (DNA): TGTGCCAGCAGGTCCAGAGACTACACTGAAGCTTTCTTT. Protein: CASRSRDYTEAFF.

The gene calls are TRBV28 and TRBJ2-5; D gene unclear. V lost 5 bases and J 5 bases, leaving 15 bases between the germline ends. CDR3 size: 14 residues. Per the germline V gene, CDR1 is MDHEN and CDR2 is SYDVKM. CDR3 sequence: CASSRISLRETQYF. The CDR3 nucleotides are TGTGCCAGCAGTCGCATATCTTTACGGGAGACCCAGTACTTC.

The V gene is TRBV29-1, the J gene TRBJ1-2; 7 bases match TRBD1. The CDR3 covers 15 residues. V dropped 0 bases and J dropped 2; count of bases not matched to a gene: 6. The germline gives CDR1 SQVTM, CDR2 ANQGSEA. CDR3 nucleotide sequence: TGCAGCGTTGAAGATCGGGTAGGGGGCAACTATGGCTACACCTTC. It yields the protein CSVEDRVGGNYGYTF.

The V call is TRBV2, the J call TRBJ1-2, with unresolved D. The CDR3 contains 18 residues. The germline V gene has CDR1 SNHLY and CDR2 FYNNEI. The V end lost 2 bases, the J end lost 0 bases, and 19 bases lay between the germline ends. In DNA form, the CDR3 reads TGTGCCAGCAGTGAATCATTGGGTTTGGGAAGTTCTAACTATGGCTACACCTTC. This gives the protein CASSESLGLGSSNYGYTF.

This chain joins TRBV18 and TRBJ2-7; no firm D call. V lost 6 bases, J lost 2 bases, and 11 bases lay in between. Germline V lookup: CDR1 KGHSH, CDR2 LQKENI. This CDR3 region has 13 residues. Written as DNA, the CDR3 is TGTGCCAGCTCCAATGGTCTTGCCTACGAGCAGTACTTC. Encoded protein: CASSNGLAYEQYF.

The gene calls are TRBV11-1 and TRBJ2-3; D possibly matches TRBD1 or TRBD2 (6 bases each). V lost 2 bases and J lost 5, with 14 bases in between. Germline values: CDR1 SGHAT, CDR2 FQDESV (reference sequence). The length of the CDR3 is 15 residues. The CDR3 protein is CASSLMGGRGDTQYF. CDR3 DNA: TGTGCCAGCAGCTTAATGGGGGGCCGAGGAGATACGCAGTATTTT.

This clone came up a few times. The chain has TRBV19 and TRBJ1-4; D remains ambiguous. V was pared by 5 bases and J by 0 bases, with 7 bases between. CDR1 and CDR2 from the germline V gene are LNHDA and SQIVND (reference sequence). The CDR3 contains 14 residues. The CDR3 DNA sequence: TGTGCCAGTAGTTTCCGTGCAACTAATGAAAAACTGTTTTTT. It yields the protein CASSFRATNEKLFF.

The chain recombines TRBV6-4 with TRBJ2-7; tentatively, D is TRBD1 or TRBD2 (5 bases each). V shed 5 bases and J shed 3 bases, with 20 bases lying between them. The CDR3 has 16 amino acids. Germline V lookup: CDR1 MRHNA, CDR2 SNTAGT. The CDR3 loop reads CASSLGHRDPLYEQYF. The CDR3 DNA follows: TGTGCCAGCAGTTTAGGACACCGGGACCCCCTCTACGAGCAGTACTTC.

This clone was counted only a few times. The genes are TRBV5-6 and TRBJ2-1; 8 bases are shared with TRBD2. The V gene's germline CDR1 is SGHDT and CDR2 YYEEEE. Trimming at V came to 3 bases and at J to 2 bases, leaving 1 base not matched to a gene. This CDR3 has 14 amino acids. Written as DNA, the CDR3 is TGTGCCAGCAGCTCGGGGGGGCCCTACAATGAGCAGTTCTTC. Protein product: CASSSGGPYNEQFF. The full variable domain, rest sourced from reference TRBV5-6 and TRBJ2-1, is DAGVTQSPTHLIKTRGQQVTLRCSPKSGHDTVSWYQQALGQGPQFIFQYYEEEERQRGNFPDRFSGHQFPNYSSELNVNALLLGDSALYLCASSSGGPYNEQFFGPGTRLTVL.

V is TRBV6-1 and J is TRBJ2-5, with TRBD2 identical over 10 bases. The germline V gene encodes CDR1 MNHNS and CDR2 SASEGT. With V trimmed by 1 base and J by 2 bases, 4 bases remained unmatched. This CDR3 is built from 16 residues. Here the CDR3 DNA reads TGTGCCAGCAGTGAAGAACTAGCGGGGTTTCAAGAGACCCAGTACTTC. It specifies CASSEELAGFQETQYF.

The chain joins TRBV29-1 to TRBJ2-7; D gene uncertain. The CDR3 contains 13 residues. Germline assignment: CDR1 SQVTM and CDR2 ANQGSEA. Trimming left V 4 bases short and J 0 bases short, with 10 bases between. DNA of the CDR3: TGCAGCGTTGTCGAGCCGGGCTCCTACGAGCAGTACTTC. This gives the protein CSVVEPGSYEQYF.

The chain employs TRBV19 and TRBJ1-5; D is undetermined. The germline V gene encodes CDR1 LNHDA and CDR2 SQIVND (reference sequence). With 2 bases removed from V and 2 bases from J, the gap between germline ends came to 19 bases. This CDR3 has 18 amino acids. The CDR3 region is CASSIRNFRELGNQPQHF. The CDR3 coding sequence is TGTGCCAGTAGTATACGAAATTTTCGGGAGTTGGGCAATCAGCCCCAGCATTTT.

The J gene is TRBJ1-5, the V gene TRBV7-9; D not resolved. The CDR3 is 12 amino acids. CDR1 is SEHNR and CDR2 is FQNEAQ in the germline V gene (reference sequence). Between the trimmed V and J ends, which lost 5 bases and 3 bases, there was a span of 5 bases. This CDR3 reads CASSDYNQPQHF. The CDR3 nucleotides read TGTGCCAGCAGCGACTACAATCAGCCCCAGCATTTT.

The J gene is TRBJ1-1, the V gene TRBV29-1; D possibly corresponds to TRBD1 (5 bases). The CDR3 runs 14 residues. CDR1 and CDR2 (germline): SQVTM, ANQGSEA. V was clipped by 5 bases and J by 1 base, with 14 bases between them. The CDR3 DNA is TGCAGCGTTCGCAGGGACGGGAGGAACACTGAAGCTTTCTTT. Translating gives CSVRRDGRNTEAFF.

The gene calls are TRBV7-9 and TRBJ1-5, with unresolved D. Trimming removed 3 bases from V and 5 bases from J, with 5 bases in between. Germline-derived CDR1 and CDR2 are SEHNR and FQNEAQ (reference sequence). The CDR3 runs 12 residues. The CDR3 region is CASSFEDQPQHF. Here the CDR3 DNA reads TGTGCCAGCAGCTTCGAGGATCAGCCCCAGCATTTT.

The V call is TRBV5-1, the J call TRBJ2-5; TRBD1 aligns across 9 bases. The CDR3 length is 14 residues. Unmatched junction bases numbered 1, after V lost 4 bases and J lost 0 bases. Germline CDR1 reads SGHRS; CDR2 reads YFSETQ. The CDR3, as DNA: TGCGCCAGCAGCGGACAGGGGTACCAAGAGACCCAGTACTTC. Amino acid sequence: CASSGQGYQETQYF.

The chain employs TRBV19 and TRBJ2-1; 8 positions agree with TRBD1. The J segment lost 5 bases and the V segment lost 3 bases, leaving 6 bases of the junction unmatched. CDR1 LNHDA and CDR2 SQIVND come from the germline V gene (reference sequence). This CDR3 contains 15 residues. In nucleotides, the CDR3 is TGTGCCAGTAGTATCACCGGGACAGGCCACAATGAGCAGTTCTTC. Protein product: CASSITGTGHNEQFF.

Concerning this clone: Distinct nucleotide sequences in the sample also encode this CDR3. The CDR3 spells CSVTGTYEQYF. CDR3 in DNA: TGCAGCGTGACAGGGACCTACGAGCAGTACTTC. The chain combines TRBV29-1 with TRBJ2-7; TRBD1 aligns across 7 bases. The CDR3 runs to 11 residues. Germline loops: CDR1 SQVTM, CDR2 ANQGSEA. Germline trimming cut 6 bases from V and 2 bases from J; bases unmatched to any gene: 1.

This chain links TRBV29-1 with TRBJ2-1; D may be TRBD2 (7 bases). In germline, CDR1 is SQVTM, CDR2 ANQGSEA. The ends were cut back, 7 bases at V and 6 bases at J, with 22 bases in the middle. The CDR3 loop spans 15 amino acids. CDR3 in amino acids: CSAQGGDYRPNEQFF. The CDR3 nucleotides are TGCAGCGCCCAAGGGGGGGACTACCGACCCAATGAGCAGTTCTTC.

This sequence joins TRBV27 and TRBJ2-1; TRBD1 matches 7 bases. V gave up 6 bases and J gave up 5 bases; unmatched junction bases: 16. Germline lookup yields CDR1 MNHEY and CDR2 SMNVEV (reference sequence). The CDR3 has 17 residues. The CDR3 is CASSPALTGSLDNEQFF. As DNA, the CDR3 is TGTGCCAGCAGCCCCGCCCTGACAGGGAGTTTGGACAATGAGCAGTTCTTC.

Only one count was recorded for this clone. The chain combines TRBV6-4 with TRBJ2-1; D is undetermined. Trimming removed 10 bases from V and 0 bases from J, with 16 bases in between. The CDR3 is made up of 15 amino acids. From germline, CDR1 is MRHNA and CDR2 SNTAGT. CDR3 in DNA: TGTGCCACCAGGACGAGCACGAGCTCCTACAATGAGCAGTTCTTC. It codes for CATRTSTSSYNEQFF.

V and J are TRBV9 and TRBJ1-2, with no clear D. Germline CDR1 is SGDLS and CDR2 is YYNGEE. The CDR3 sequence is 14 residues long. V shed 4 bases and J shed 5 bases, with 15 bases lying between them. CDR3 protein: CASSLTGVPYGYTF. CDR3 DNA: TGTGCCAGCAGCCTAACCGGGGTACCTTATGGCTACACCTTC. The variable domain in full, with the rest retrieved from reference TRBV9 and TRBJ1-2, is DSGVTQTPKHLITATGQRVTLRCSPRSGDLSVYWYQQSLDQGLQFLIQYYNGEERAKGNILERFSAQQFPDLHSELNLSSLELGDSALYFCASSLTGVPYGYTFGSGTRLTVV.

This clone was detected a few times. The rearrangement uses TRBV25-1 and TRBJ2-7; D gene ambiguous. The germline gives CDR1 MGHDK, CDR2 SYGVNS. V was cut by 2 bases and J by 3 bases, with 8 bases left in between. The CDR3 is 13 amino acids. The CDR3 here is CASSEGEYYEQYF. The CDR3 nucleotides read TGTGCCAGCAGTGAAGGAGAATACTACGAGCAGTACTTC.

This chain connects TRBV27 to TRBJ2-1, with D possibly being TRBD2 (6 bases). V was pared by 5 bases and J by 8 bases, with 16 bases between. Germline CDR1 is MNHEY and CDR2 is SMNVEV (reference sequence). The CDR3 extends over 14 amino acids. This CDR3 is CASSPGTGVDEQFF. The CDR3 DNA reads TGTGCCAGCAGTCCCGGGACTGGAGTAGATGAGCAGTTCTTC.

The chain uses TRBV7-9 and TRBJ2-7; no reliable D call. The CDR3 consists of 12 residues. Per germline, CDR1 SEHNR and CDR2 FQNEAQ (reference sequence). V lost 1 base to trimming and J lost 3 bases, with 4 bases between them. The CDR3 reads CASSLEDYEQYF. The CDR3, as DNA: TGTGCCAGCAGCTTAGAGGACTACGAGCAGTACTTC.

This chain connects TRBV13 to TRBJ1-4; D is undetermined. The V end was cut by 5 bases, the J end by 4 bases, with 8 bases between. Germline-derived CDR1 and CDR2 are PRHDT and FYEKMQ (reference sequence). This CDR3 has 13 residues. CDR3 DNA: TGTGCCAGCAGCCGGGCCTTTAATGAAAAACTGTTTTTT. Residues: CASSRAFNEKLFF.

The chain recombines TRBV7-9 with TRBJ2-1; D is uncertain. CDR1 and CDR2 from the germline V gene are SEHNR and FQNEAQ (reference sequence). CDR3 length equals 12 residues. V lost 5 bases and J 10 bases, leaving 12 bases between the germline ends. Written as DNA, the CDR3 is TGTGCCAGCAGCCTCACGGGTGGGGAGCAGTTCTTC. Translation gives CASSLTGGEQFF.

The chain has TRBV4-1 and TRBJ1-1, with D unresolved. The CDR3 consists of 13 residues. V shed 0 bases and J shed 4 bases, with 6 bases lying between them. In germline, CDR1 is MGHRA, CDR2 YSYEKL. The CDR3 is CASSQDGVTEAFF. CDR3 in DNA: TGCGCCAGCAGCCAAGATGGGGTCACTGAAGCTTTCTTT.

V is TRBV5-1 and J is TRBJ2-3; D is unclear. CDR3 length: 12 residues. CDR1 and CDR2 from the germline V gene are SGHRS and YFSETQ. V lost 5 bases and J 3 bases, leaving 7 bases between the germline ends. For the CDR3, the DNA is TGCGCCAGCAGACACACTACAGATACGCAGTATTTT. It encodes CASRHTTDTQYF.